Each of the 2 T cell receptor beta chains below was sequenced from the same sample in a study of radiotherapy plus CTLA-4 blockade in lung cancer. Repertoires were generated with immunoSEQ multiplex PCR, while TCRdb's copy carries only in-frame clones and drops some. Of about 70,000 clones listed, around three quarters are singletons. The sample was peripheral blood, taken from a patient treated with radiotherapy plus ipilimumab. All receptors derive from a human donor with non-small cell lung cancer who had a complete response to radiotherapy plus ipilimumab.

The chain joins TRBV9 to TRBJ1-1; 9 nucleotides align to TRBD1. V lost 3 bases, J lost 4 bases, and 10 bases stayed unmatched. CDR3 length: 16 residues. The V gene's germline CDR1 is SGDLS and CDR2 YYNGEE. The CDR3 region has the DNA TGTGCCAGCAGCGCCTACCTAGGACAGGGGCCCACTGAAGCTTTCTTT. This codes for CASSAYLGQGPTEAFF.

The chain carries TRBV6-4 and TRBJ2-1, with 10 bases aligning to TRBD2. Per the germline V gene, CDR1 is MRHNA and CDR2 is SNTAGT. The V and J ends lost 4 bases and 4 bases, in that order; junction bases with no gene match: 4. This CDR3 is 15 amino acids long. The CDR3 reads CASSALAGGYNEQFF. The CDR3 DNA follows: TGTGCCAGCAGTGCCTTAGCGGGAGGTTACAATGAGCAGTTCTTC.